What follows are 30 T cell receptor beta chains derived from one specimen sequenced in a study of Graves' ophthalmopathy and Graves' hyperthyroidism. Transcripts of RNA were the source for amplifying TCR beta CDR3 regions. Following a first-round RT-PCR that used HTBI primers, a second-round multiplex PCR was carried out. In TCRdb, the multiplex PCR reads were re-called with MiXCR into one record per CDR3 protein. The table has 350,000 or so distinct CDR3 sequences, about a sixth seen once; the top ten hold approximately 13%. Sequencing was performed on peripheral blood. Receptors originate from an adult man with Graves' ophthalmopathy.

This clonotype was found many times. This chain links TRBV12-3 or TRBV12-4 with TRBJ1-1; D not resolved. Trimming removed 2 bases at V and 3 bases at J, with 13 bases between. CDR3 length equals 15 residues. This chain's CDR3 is CASSLLEGIYTEAFF. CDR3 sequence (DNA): TGTGCCAGCAGTTTATTAGAGGGAATTTACACTGAAGCTTTCTTT.

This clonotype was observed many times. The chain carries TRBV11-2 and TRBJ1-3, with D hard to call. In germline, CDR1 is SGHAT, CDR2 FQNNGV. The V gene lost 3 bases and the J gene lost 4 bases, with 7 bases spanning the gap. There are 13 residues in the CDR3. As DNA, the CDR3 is TGTGCCAGCAGCTTTGATCCCGGAAACACCATATATTTT. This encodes CASSFDPGNTIYF.

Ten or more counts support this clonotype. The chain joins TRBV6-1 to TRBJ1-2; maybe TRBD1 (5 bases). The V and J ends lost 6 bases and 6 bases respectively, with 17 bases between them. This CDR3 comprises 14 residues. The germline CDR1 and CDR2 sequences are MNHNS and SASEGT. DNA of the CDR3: TGTGCCAGCAGCCCGGGGCCCCAGGTTCATGGCTACACCTTC. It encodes CASSPGPQVHGYTF.

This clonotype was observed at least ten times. In DNA form, the CDR3 reads TGTGCCAGCAGTTACGAAGGCAGACTCGGCTATGGCTACACCTTC. Protein product: CASSYEGRLGYGYTF. The rearrangement uses TRBV6-2 or TRBV6-3 and TRBJ1-2; the D is unclear. Germline-derived CDR1 and CDR2 are MNHEY and SVGEGT. The CDR3 is 15 amino acids. V shed 2 bases and J shed 4 bases, with 14 bases lying between them.

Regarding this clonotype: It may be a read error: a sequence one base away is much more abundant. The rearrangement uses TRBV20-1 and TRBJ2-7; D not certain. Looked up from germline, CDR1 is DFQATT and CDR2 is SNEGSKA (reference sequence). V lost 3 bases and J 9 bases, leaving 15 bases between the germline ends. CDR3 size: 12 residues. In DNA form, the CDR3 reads TGCAGTGCTAGCCGGTCGATGAACTGGCAGTACTTC. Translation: CSASRSMNWQYF.

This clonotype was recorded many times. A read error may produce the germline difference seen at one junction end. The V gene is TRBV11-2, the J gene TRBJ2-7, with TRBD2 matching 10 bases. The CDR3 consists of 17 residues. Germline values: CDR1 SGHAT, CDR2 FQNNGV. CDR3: CASSWQVLAGSSYEQYF. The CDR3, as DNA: TGTGCCAGTAGCTGGCAAGTACTAGCGGGGAGCTCCTACGAGCAGTACTTC.

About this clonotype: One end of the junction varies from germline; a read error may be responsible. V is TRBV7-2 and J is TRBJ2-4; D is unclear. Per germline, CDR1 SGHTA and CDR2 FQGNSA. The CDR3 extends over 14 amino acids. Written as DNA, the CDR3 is TGTGCCAGCCGCCCCATCGTAGCCAAAAACCTTCAGTACTTC. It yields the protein CASRPIVAKNLQYF.

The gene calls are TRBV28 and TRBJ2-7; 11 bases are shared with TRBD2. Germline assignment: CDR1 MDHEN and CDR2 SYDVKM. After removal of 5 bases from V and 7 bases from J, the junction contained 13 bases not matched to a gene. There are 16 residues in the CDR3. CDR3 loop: CASSTILLAGVSEQYF. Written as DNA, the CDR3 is TGTGCCAGCAGTACAATTCTACTAGCGGGAGTGAGTGAGCAGTACTTC.

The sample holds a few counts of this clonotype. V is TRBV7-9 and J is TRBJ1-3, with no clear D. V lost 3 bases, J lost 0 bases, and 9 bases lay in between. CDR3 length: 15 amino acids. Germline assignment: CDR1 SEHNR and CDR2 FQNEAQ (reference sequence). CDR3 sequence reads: CASSFLNPSGNTIYF. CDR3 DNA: TGTGCCAGCAGCTTCTTAAATCCCTCTGGAAACACCATATATTTT.

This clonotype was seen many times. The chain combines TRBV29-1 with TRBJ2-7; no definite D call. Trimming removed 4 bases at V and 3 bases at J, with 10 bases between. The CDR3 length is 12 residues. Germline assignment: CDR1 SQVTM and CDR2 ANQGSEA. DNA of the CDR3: TGCAGCGTTGCCCAGGACCGCTACGAGCAGTACTTC. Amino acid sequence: CSVAQDRYEQYF.

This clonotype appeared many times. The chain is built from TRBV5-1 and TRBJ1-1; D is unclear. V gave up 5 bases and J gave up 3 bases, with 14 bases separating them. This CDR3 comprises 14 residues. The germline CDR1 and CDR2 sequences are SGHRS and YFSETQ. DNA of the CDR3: TGCGCCAGCAGTCTTTGGGAAGGACACACTGAAGCTTTCTTT. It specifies CASSLWEGHTEAFF.

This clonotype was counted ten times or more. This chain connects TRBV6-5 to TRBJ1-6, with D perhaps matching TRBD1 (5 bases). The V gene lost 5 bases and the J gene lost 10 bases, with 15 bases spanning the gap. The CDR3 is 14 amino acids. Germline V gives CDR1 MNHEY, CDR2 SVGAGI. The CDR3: CASSPVHWGSPLHF. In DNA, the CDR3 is TGTGCCAGCAGTCCCGTTCATTGGGGCTCACCCCTCCACTTT.

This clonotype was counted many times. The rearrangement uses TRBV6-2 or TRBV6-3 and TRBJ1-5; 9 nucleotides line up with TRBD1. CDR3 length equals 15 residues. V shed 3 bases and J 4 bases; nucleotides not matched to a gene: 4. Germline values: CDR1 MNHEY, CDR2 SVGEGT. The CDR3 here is CASSYGGQGNQPQHF. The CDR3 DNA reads TGTGCCAGCAGTTATGGGGGACAGGGAAATCAGCCCCAGCATTTT.

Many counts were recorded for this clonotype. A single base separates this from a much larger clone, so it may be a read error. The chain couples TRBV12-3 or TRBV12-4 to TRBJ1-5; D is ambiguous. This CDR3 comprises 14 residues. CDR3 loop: CDSVSGGGNQPQHF. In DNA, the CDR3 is TGTGACAGCGTTTCGGGCGGAGGCAATCAGCCCCAGCATTTT.

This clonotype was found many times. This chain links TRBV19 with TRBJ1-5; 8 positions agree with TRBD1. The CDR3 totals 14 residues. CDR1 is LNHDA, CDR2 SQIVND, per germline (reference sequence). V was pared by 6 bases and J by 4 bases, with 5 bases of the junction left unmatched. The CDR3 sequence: CASSRGTGNQPQHF. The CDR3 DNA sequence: TGTGCCAGTAGCCGTGGGACAGGAAATCAGCCCCAGCATTTT.

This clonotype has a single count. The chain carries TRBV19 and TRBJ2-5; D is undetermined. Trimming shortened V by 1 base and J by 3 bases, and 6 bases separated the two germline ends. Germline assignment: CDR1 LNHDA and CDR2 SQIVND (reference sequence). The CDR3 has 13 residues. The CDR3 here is CASSIGLEETQYF. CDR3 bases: TGTGCCAGTAGTATAGGACTCGAAGAGACCCAGTACTTC.

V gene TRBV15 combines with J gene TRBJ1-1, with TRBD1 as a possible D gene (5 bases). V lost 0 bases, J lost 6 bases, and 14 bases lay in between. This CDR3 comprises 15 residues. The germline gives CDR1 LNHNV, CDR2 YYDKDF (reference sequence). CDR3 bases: TGTGCCACCAGCAGAGATGCAGGGCGGCTCGCTGAAGCTTTCTTT. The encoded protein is CATSRDAGRLAEAFF.

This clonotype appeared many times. The CDR3 loop is CASSDDWTRNQPQHF. In DNA form, the CDR3 reads TGTGCCAGCAGTGATGATTGGACAAGAAATCAGCCCCAGCATTTT. The V gene is TRBV2, the J gene TRBJ1-5; a weak D match, TRBD1 (5 bases). Looked up from germline, CDR1 is SNHLY and CDR2 is FYNNEI. V gave up 3 bases and J gave up 4 bases, with 13 bases separating them. The CDR3 has 15 residues.

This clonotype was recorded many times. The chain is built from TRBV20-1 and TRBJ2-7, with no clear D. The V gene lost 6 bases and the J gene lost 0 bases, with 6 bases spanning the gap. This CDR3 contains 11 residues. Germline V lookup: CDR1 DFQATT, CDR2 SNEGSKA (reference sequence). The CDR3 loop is CSAADSYEQYF. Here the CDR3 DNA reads TGCAGTGCCGCCGACTCCTACGAGCAGTACTTC.

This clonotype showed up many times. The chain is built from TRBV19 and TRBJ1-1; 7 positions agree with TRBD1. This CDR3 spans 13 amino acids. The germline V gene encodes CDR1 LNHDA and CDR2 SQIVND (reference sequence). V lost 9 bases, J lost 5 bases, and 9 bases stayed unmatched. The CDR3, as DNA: TGTGCCAGCCAGCGACAGGGTAGTACTGAAGCTTTCTTT. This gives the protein CASQRQGSTEAFF.

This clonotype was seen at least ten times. CDR3 sequence reads: CATSSFQGYTEAFF. DNA for the CDR3: TGTGCCACCAGCAGCTTTCAGGGTTATACTGAAGCTTTCTTT. The V and J genes are TRBV15 and TRBJ1-1, with TRBD1 as a possible D gene (5 bases). Germline V gene sequence: CDR1 LNHNV, CDR2 YYDKDF (reference sequence). V was cut by 3 bases and J by 5 bases, with 13 bases left in between. This CDR3 region has 14 residues.

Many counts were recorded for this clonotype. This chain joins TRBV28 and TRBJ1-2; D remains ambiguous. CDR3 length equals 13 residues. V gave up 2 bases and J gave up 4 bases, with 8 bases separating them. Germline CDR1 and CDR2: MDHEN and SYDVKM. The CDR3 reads CASSLTLGYGYTF. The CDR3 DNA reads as TGTGCCAGCAGTTTAACTTTAGGCTATGGCTACACCTTC.

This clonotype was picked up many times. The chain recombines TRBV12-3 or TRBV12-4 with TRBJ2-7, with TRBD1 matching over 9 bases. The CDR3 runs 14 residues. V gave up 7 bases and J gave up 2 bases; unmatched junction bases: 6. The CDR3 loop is CASKQGALTYEQYF. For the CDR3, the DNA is TGTGCCAGCAAACAGGGGGCGCTAACCTACGAGCAGTACTTC.

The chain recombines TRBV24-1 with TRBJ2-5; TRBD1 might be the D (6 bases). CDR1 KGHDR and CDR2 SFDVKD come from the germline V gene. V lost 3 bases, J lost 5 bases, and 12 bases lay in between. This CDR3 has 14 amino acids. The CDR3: CATSDQTGAETQYF. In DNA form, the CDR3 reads TGTGCCACCAGTGATCAGACAGGCGCGGAGACCCAGTACTTC.

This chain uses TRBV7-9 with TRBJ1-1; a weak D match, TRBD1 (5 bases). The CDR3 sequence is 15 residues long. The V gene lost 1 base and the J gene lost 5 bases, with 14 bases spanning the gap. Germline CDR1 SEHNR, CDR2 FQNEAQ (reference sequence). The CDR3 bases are TGTGCCAGCAGCTTAGGGTCGGACAAGGGGACTGAAGCTTTCTTT. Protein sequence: CASSLGSDKGTEAFF.

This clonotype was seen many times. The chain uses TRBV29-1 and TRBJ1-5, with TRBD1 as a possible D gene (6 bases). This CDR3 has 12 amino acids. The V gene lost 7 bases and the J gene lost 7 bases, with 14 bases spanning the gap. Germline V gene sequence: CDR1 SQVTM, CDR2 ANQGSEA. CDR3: CSAGASGQPQHF. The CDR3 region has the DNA TGCAGCGCAGGGGCGTCAGGGCAGCCCCAGCATTTT.

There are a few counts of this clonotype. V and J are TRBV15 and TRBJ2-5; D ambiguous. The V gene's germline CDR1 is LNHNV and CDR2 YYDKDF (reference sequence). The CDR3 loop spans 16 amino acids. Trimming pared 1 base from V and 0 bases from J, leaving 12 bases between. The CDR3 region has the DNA TGTGCCACCAGCAGAGGTTCACTGCCGTACCAAGAGACCCAGTACTTC. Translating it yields CATSRGSLPYQETQYF.

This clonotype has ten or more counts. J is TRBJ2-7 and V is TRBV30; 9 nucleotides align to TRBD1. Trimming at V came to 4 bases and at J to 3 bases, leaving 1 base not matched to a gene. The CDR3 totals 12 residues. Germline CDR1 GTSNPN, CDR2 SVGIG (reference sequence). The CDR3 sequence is CAWKDRGYEQYF. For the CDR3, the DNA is TGTGCCTGGAAGGACAGGGGCTACGAGCAGTACTTC. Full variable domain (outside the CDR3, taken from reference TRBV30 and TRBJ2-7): SQTIHQWPATLVQPVGSPLSLECTVEGTSNPNLYWYRQAAGRGLQLLFYSVGIGQISSEVPQNLSASRPQDRQFILSSKKLLLSDSGFYLCAWKDRGYEQYFGPGTRLTVT.

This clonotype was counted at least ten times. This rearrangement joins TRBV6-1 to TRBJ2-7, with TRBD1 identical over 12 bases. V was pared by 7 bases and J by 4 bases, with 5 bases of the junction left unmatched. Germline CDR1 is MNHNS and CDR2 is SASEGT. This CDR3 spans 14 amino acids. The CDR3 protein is CASTRDRGPYEQYF. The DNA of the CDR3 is TGTGCCAGCACCCGGGACAGGGGGCCTTACGAGCAGTACTTC.

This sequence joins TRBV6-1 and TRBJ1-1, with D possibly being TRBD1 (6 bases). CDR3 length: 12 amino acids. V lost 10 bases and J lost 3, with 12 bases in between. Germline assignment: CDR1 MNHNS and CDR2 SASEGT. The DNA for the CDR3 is TGTGCCAACAGGGCCCCGCACACTGAAGCTTTCTTT. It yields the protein CANRAPHTEAFF.